What follows are 24 T cell receptor beta chains derived from one specimen sequenced in a study of T cells in Graves' hyperthyroidism and ophthalmopathy (dated by TCRdb to between 2019 and 2020). The library was prepared using multiplex PCR. Sequencing relied on an Illumina HiSeq 2000. The TCR beta CDR3 regions were amplified from RNA transcripts. A first-round RT-PCR of the TCR CDR3 used the HTBI primer set with the Qiagen OneStep RT-PCR kit. TCRdb reprocessed the public reads (quality trimming at Q25 with fastp, clone calling with MiXCR) and kept in-frame beta chains. Here each entry gathers all rows of one CDR3 protein and keeps the most common genes and DNA. For this sample there are 30,000 to 40,000 distinct CDR3 sequences; around half appear just once. About 6.2% of the sample rests with the top ten. Sample: blood. The source of these receptors is a woman between 45 and 60 years old with Graves' hyperthyroidism that later progressed to Graves' ophthalmopathy.

In this sample, this clonotype turned up many times. This chain connects TRBV6-2 or TRBV6-3 to TRBJ2-7; tentatively, D is TRBD1 (6 bases). Germline CDR1 reads MNHEY; CDR2 reads SVGEGT. The CDR3 runs 13 residues. Trimming shortened V by 5 bases and J by 4 bases, and 12 bases separated the two germline ends. CDR3: CASSTSDRYEQYF. Written as DNA, the CDR3 is TGTGCCAGCAGTACCAGTGACAGGTACGAGCAGTACTTC.

CDR3 region: CSVGIGTVRVYEQYF. The CDR3 DNA reads as TGCAGCGTTGGGATAGGGACAGTTCGGGTCTACGAGCAGTACTTC. The chain uses TRBV29-1 and TRBJ2-7; TRBD1 matches at 7 bases. V lost 4 bases, J lost 3 bases, and 12 bases stayed unmatched. In germline, CDR1 is SQVTM, CDR2 ANQGSEA. There are 15 residues in the CDR3.

The chain has TRBV7-8 and TRBJ1-2; 8 nucleotides line up with TRBD1. Germline loops: CDR1 SGHVS, CDR2 FQNEAQ. The CDR3 is 16 residues long. V trimming: 5 bases; J trimming: 5 bases; junction bases outside the gene matches: 13. The CDR3 DNA sequence: TGTGCCAGCAGCCCCACCCGACAGGGGTTCTTATATGGCTACACCTTC. The encoded protein is CASSPTRQGFLYGYTF.

In this sample, this clonotype turned up many times. The chain couples TRBV6-5 to TRBJ2-5, with a weak D call TRBD1 (6 bases). CDR1 and CDR2 (germline): MNHEY, SVGAGI. This CDR3 is built from 15 residues. V was clipped by 3 bases and J by 5 bases, with 16 bases between them. CDR3 sequence (DNA): TGTGCCAGCAGTTATTTCGACAGGTCTCGCGAGACCCAGTACTTC. Protein sequence: CASSYFDRSRETQYF.

Ten or more counts support this clonotype. V gene TRBV5-4 combines with J gene TRBJ1-2; possible D gene TRBD1, 5 bases. Germline-derived CDR1 and CDR2 are SGHNT and YYREEE (reference sequence). Trimming took 0 bases from V and 1 from J, leaving 13 bases between them. This CDR3 has 16 amino acids. The chain's CDR3 is CASSLGKGRLNYGYTF. CDR3 sequence (DNA): TGTGCCAGCAGCTTGGGGAAGGGGCGACTTAACTATGGCTACACCTTC.

A note on this clonotype: Compared with germline, one end of the junction differs, possibly owing to a read error. The V gene is TRBV7-8, the J gene TRBJ2-6; weak D call: TRBD1 (6 bases). The CDR3 is 14 residues long. The germline gives CDR1 SGHVS, CDR2 FQNEAQ. The CDR3 DNA reads as TGTGCCAGCAGCATCGGCCAGGGGCTAAACACTGAAGCTTTC. Translating gives CASSIGQGLNTEAF.

In its sample, this clonotype was seen many times. This rearrangement joins TRBV19 to TRBJ2-3, with D uncertain. The V gene lost 5 bases and the J gene lost 4 bases, with 22 bases spanning the gap. The CDR3 contains 17 residues. Germline loops: CDR1 LNHDA, CDR2 SQIVND (reference sequence). The DNA of the CDR3 is TGTGCCAGTAGTCCGTCGTTGGTGTCTTCATTCCCAGATACGCAGTATTTT. Translated: CASSPSLVSSFPDTQYF.

Regarding this clonotype: At one boundary the junction diverges from the germline segment, which might be a read error. The chain links TRBV12-5 to TRBJ2-5, with D hard to call. Germline V gene lookup returns CDR1 LGHNT and CDR2 FRNRAP. This CDR3 contains 16 residues. Here the CDR3 reads CASSLVLGKRQETQYF. The DNA of the CDR3 is TGTGCTAGTAGTTTGGTACTTGGGAAGAGACAAGAGACCCAGTACTTC.

This chain links TRBV2 with TRBJ1-2, with 8 bases fitting TRBD1. The CDR3 totals 13 residues. In germline, CDR1 is SNHLY, CDR2 FYNNEI. The V gene end was trimmed by 6 bases and the J gene end by 7 bases; junction bases not matched to a gene: 7. The CDR3: CASRGQGRTGYTF. The CDR3 nucleotides are TGTGCCAGCAGAGGACAGGGCCGGACTGGCTACACCTTC.

This clonotype was seen many times. The chain employs TRBV5-1 and TRBJ2-1; D possibly matches TRBD1 or TRBD2 (5 bases each). This CDR3 has 15 amino acids. Germline lookup yields CDR1 SGHRS and CDR2 YFSETQ. V lost 1 base and J lost 2, with 10 bases in between. CDR3 DNA: TGCGCCAGCAGCTTGTCGAGGGGTACCTACAATGAGCAGTTCTTC. Protein: CASSLSRGTYNEQFF.

CDR3 region: CAISGGPSGRYNEQFF. The CDR3 DNA follows: TGTGCCATCAGTGGTGGACCTAGCGGGAGGTACAATGAGCAGTTCTTC. V and J are TRBV10-3 and TRBJ2-1; 11 bases are a match to TRBD2. The CDR3 contains 16 residues. CDR1 and CDR2 from the germline V gene are ENHRY and SYGVKD. V lost 4 bases to trimming and J lost 4 bases; unmatched junction nucleotides: 6.

Many counts were recorded for this clonotype. The V gene is TRBV27, the J gene TRBJ1-2, with TRBD1 as a possible D gene (5 bases). The V gene's germline CDR1 is MNHEY and CDR2 SMNVEV (reference sequence). CDR3 size: 14 residues. V shed 7 bases and J shed 6 bases, with 18 bases lying between them. The CDR3 nucleotides read TGTGCCAGCACGGGTATGAGTACGGGGGATGGCTACACCTTC. Translating it yields CASTGMSTGDGYTF.

The chain couples TRBV24-1 to TRBJ2-7; 8 positions match TRBD2. The CDR3 length is 16 residues. V shed 5 bases and J 0 bases; nucleotides not matched to a gene: 8. Germline V gives CDR1 KGHDR, CDR2 SFDVKD. The CDR3 region is CATSARRAGVSYEQYF. For the CDR3, the DNA is TGTGCCACCAGTGCCAGGAGAGCGGGAGTCTCCTACGAGCAGTACTTC.

The CDR3, as DNA: TGCAGTGCCAGTCCAAACAAGAGGTCGAACACCGGGGAGCTGTTTTTT. This gives the protein CSASPNKRSNTGELFF. The J gene is TRBJ2-2, the V gene TRBV20-1; D not certain. The CDR3 has 16 amino acids. CDR1 is DFQATT and CDR2 is SNEGSKA in the germline V gene (reference sequence). V lost 6 bases, J lost 0 bases, and 17 bases lay in between.

This sequence joins TRBV19 and TRBJ2-7, with 9 bases aligning to TRBD2. Germline CDR1 and CDR2: LNHDA and SQIVND (reference sequence). The CDR3 covers 13 residues. The ends lost 4 bases at V and 3 bases at J; junction bases unmatched: 1. CDR3 sequence: CASSRLADYEQYF. In DNA, the CDR3 is TGTGCCAGTAGTAGACTAGCGGACTACGAGCAGTACTTC.

This clonotype was seen repeatedly, ten times or more. This chain links TRBV27 with TRBJ1-5, with 10 positions matching TRBD1. There are 14 residues in the CDR3. J lost 7 bases, V lost 6 bases, and 6 bases had no gene match. Germline assignment: CDR1 MNHEY and CDR2 SMNVEV (reference sequence). CDR3 loop: CASRDDRGQQPQHF. CDR3 DNA sequence: TGTGCCAGCAGAGATGACAGGGGGCAACAGCCCCAGCATTTT.

This clonotype counts as medium-sized. V gene TRBV20-1 combines with J gene TRBJ1-2; 11 nucleotides match TRBD1. CDR3 length equals 13 residues. V lost 4 bases to trimming and J lost 3 bases; unmatched junction nucleotides: 1. Germline V gives CDR1 DFQATT, CDR2 SNEGSKA (reference sequence). The CDR3 here is CSAKDRGHYGYTF. The CDR3 nucleotides are TGCAGTGCTAAGGACAGGGGGCACTATGGCTACACCTTC.

This clonotype was seen ten or more times. The chain joins TRBV18 to TRBJ2-1; TRBD2 might be the D (6 bases). This CDR3 has 13 amino acids. Deletions cut 3 bases from V and 6 bases from J, with 9 bases between. Germline lookup yields CDR1 KGHSH and CDR2 LQKENI. This CDR3 reads CASSPRDSNEQFF. CDR3 DNA sequence: TGTGCCAGCTCACCTAGGGACTCCAATGAGCAGTTCTTC.

This clonotype has a count of ten or more. The genes are TRBV18 and TRBJ2-5, with D possibly being TRBD1 (6 bases). The CDR3 extends over 13 amino acids. Trimming stripped 4 bases from V and 4 bases from J, with 10 bases between. The germline gives CDR1 KGHSH, CDR2 LQKENI. The CDR3 sequence: CASSQEGVETQYF. The CDR3 DNA reads as TGTGCCAGCTCACAAGAGGGGGTAGAGACCCAGTACTTC.

This rearrangement joins TRBV5-5 to TRBJ1-2, with D possibly being TRBD1 (5 bases). CDR1 is SGHKS and CDR2 is YYEKEE in the germline V gene (reference sequence). The CDR3 has 16 amino acids. Trimming took 4 bases from V and 0 from J, leaving 16 bases between them. The CDR3 sequence: CASSNLQTEPNYGYTF. The CDR3 nucleotides are TGTGCCAGCAGCAACCTTCAGACAGAACCTAACTATGGCTACACCTTC.

This clonotype counts as medium-sized (0.01 to 0.1%). This chain joins TRBV29-1 and TRBJ1-6, with 8 bases identical to TRBD1. CDR1 SQVTM and CDR2 ANQGSEA come from the germline V gene. CDR3 length equals 13 residues. The trim removed 7 bases at V and 8 bases at J, leaving 7 bases unmatched. Here the CDR3 reads CSARQGFDSPLHF. The CDR3 region has the DNA TGCAGCGCCCGACAGGGGTTTGATTCACCCCTCCACTTT.

The rearrangement links TRBV20-1 to TRBJ2-7, with 11 positions matching TRBD2. V trimming: 3 bases; J trimming: 3 bases; junction bases outside the gene matches: 7. Germline V gene lookup returns CDR1 DFQATT and CDR2 SNEGSKA (reference sequence). This CDR3 contains 15 residues. The CDR3 loop reads CSASEAGLADYEQYF. CDR3 bases: TGCAGTGCTAGCGAGGCGGGACTAGCGGACTACGAGCAGTACTTC.

At least ten counts were recorded for this clonotype. The V gene is TRBV5-1, the J gene TRBJ2-7, with TRBD1 matching 7 bases. The germline gives CDR1 SGHRS, CDR2 YFSETQ. V dropped 4 bases and J dropped 7; count of bases not matched to a gene: 14. This CDR3 comprises 15 residues. This CDR3 reads CASSVGQAIREEQYF. DNA of the CDR3: TGCGCCAGCAGCGTCGGACAGGCAATACGAGAAGAGCAGTACTTC. Full variable domain (remainder filled in from reference TRBV5-1 and TRBJ2-7): KAGVTQTPRYLIKTRGQQVTLSCSPISGHRSVSWYQQTPGQGLQFLFEYFSETQRNKGNFPGRFSGRQFSNSRSEMNVSTLELGDSALYLCASSVGQAIREEQYFGPGTRLTVT.

This clonotype occurred a few times. This chain links TRBV20-1 with TRBJ1-2; D unresolved. Per germline, CDR1 DFQATT and CDR2 SNEGSKA (reference sequence). The V gene lost 3 bases and the J gene lost 3 bases, with 8 bases spanning the gap. The CDR3 is 12 residues long. The CDR3: CSARGRDYGYTF. CDR3 nucleotides: TGCAGTGCTAGGGGGAGGGACTATGGCTACACCTTC.